This T cell receptor beta chain was retrieved from a study of blood T cells in healthy people across ages (dated by TCRdb to between 2015 and 2017). Regarding the complete study: Template switching captured roughly one uniquely barcoded TCR beta cDNA molecule per two T cells in model experiments. Age-related changes in TCR beta repertoire diversity were measured in the study by deep sequencing normalized with unique cDNA molecular identifiers. Four age groups were formed from the donors: young (average about 15 years), middle-aged (approximately 39), aged (approximately 60) and long-lived (approximately 78). To avoid experimental bias, donors of different ages were distributed randomly across sequencing lanes. For two donors (one aged 18 to 30 and one aged 80 or older), the study analyzed two additional independent replicas of 1 million unique cDNA reads from the same blood draw.

What the research found in general, with its limitations: Observed TCR beta diversity per million T cells fell roughly linearly with age, and a significant reduction was already apparent by age roughly 40. The long-lived group showed more naive CD4+ T cells, fewer expanded clones and increased TCR diversity than the aged group, suggesting age selection. Estimates of total diversity from one million sequenced T cells were regarded as lower bounds and underestimates. Because profiling used bulk unsorted PBMCs, naive and antigen-experienced compartments could not be compared conclusively. Observed TCR beta diversity correlated strongly with the percentage of naive T cells measured by flow cytometry. Donor CMV infection status was unknown, potentially confounding age-related changes in expanded clonotypes.

This clonotype appeared many times. Its antigen has not been determined. Nothing much larger sits one base from this clone, and base qualities are not available. The library was built by means of 5' RACE. Sequencing used an Illumina HiSeq 2500. A second roughly 6 to 12 cycle PCR used a sample-barcoded 5' primer and a J-beta primer mix. A template-switch 5' adaptor carrying 12 random nucleotides introduced a unique molecular identifier onto each TCR beta cDNA molecule. Each sample yielded at least 2.5 million CDR3-containing paired-end reads. The Mint cDNA synthesis kit, primed by a TRBC-specific oligonucleotide, was used to synthesize first-strand cDNA from all RNA. Following uracil-DNA glycosylase treatment, a first 18-cycle PCR with universal primers M1SS and BC2_uni_R was performed on all cDNA. As for the original processing: For normalization, 1 million high-quality reads were randomly selected from each sample, with every read carrying a distinct molecular identifier. Instead of being binned into consensus sequences, reads that shared molecular identifiers were thrown out. MiTCR, run with a Q25 quality threshold and the strictest error-elimination algorithm, handled CDR3 identification, clonotype clustering and error correction. A nonparametric unseen species model using Euler transformation provided a lower-bound estimate of total TCR beta diversity. Using fastp at Q25 and MiXCR, TCRdb reprocessed the public reads and kept productive beta chains. Rows are unified per CDR3 protein, each entry keeping the most common DNA and genes. These V and J calls rely on TCRdb rather than the paper's analysis. In all, the sample holds about 590,000 distinct CDR3 sequences, and about 30% of those were seen once. Of the sample, around 16% is held by the ten largest clones.

Relative to germline, V is missing 8 bases and J is missing 7 bases, with 14 bases of the junction outside any gene match. In the germline V gene, CDR1 corresponds to SGHDN and CDR2 to FVKESK. Including cysteine and phenylalanine, the CDR3 has 15 amino acids. Only CDR3 DNA remains: 45 bases, in frame from the first base. The approximately 39 donors, aged about 6 to 95 years, were systemically healthy Caucasian individuals from Russia. Ten milliliters of peripheral blood were drawn from each donor into EDTA-treated Vacutainer tubes. Ficoll-Paque density-gradient centrifugation was used to isolate PBMCs, with at least 7 million obtained per sample. Total RNA was extracted from PBMCs with Trizol reagent, with at least 5.5 micrograms obtained per sample. For every donor, flow cytometry on a PBMC aliquot measured the percentage of naive CD45RAhigh/CD27high T cells.

The sample comprised blood. The TCR originated in a woman older than 75 in good health. The chain uses TRBV14 and TRBJ2-1, with 7 junctional bases fitting TRBD2. The CDR3 loop reads CASGQNDGGWNEQFF. The nucleotide sequence reads TGTGCCAGCGGACAAAACGACGGGGGGTGGAATGAGCAGTTCTTC.